The source of this T cell receptor (beta chain) is a study of CD8+ T cells in alopecia areata. Whole-study findings and limits: It was lesional scalp, especially alopecia totalis/universalis, that showed higher clonality than normal scalp. Tofacitinib significantly reduced both scalp clonality and expanded CD8+ clones among the top 100.

The germline V and J ends were trimmed by 6 bases and 5 bases, with 20 bases remaining between them. The CDR3 runs 16 residues. Germline CDR1 and CDR2: SGHAT and FQNNGV. TCR sequencing used cDNA made by reverse transcription of extracted RNA. Produced via immunoSEQ multiplex PCR; TCRdb's table is partial and in-frame only. Among a few hundred thousand clones listed, roughly 60% were seen once. In its sample, this clone was seen a few times. The antigen is not known. This sample's treatment: oral pan-JAK inhibitor, 5-10 mg twice daily. Obtained from alopecia areata patients were lesional scalp punch biopsies along with peripheral blood.

The TCR was taken from a human donor with alopecia areata. The gene calls are TRBV11-2 and TRBJ2-1; perhaps TRBD2 as D (6 bases). The specimen was CD4+ T cells sorted from blood, collected around week 53, from a patient treated with tofacitinib. The CDR3 loop is CASSPGTFGRDNEQFF. The CDR3, as DNA: TGTGCCAGCAGTCCCGGGACTTTTGGCAGGGACAATGAGCAGTTCTTC.